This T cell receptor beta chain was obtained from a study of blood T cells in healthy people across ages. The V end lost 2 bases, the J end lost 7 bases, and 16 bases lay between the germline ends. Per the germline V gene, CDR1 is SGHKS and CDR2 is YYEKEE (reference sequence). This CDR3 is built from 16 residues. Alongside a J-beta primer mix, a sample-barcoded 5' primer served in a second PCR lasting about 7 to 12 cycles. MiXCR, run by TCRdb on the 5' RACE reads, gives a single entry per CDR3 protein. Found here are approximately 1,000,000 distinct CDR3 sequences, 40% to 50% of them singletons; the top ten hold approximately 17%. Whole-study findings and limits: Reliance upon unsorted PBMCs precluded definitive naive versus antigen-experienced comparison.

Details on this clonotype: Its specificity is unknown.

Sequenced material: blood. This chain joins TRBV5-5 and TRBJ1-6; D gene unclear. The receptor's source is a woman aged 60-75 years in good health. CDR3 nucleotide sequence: TGTGCCAGCAGCTTAGGCCCAGGCCTTGAAAATTCACCCCTCCACTTT. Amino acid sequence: CASSLGPGLENSPLHF.